A selection of T cell receptor beta chains follows, all from one sample in a study of T-cell memory formation after mild COVID-19. TCRdb re-derived calls from the 5' RACE reads in MiXCR, one entry per CDR3 protein. This repertoire shows under 250,000 distinct CDR3 sequences, approximately 9% found once; its top ten account for roughly a fifth. Input material: PBMCs or a T cell subset sorted from them (not recorded which). Receptors were obtained from a man aged 18 to 30 who had mild COVID-19 (a few samples of this study predate the infection). Cell type and time point are not known. CDR3s include the opening cysteine and the closing phenylalanine or tryptophan.

V: TRBV25-1
J: TRBJ2-2
CDR3: CASSGYLGTGELFF

V: TRBV7-6
J: TRBJ2-5
CDR3: CASSARIAAEETQYF

V: TRBV23-1
J: TRBJ2-1
CDR3: CASSQSSRAPYNEQFF

V: TRBV12-3/TRBV12-4
J: TRBJ2-2
CDR3: CASSSGPELYTGELFF

V: TRBV7-9
J: TRBJ2-7
CDR3: CASSFGTVDYEQYF

V: TRBV5-4
J: TRBJ1-1
CDR3: CASSGTLEGWTEAFF

V: TRBV6-6
J: TRBJ2-5
CDR3: CASSYLFGSETQYF

V: TRBV5-1
J: TRBJ2-3
CDR3: CASSDYRDPNTDTQYF

V: TRBV27
J: TRBJ2-4
CDR3: CASSSGGGNIQYF

V: TRBV20-1
J: TRBJ2-1
CDR3: CSAPWSYNEQFF

V: TRBV20-1
J: TRBJ2-7
CDR3: CSAPIAGSVNEQYF

V: TRBV30
J: TRBJ1-1
CDR3: CAWSVGQGTEAFF

V: TRBV7-9
J: TRBJ2-3
CDR3: CASSPLGLAGGITDTQYF

V: TRBV5-6
J: TRBJ1-1
CDR3: CASRSRQGGTEAFF

V: TRBV5-1
J: TRBJ2-3
CDR3: CASSSNWDSPNF

V: TRBV20-1
J: TRBJ2-7
CDR3: CSASRPGVGQYF

V: TRBV7-2
J: TRBJ1-2
CDR3: CASSLGQGPKGYTF

V: TRBV6-2/TRBV6-3
J: TRBJ1-2
CDR3: CASSYGAQGTYGYTF

V: TRBV5-1
J: TRBJ2-5
CDR3: CASSYSEQTQYF

V: TRBV6-2/TRBV6-3
J: TRBJ2-7
CDR3: CATPSCGEQYF

V: TRBV5-1
J: TRBJ1-1
CDR3: CASSPYGTEAFF

V: TRBV6-5
J: TRBJ1-1
CDR3: CASTSGEFEAFF

V: TRBV30
J: TRBJ1-6
CDR3: CAWHRDRATTLHF

V: TRBV2
J: TRBJ1-4
CDR3: CASTRETNEKLFF

V: TRBV28
J: TRBJ1-5
CDR3: CASSLFQGRQHF

V: TRBV12-3/TRBV12-4
J: TRBJ1-1
CDR3: CASSLPGARNTEAFF

V: TRBV5-1
J: TRBJ1-4
CDR3: CASSLVPRERHEKLFF

V: TRBV29-1
J: TRBJ2-1
CDR3: CSVFRTSGGSHNEQFF

V: TRBV29-1
J: TRBJ2-1
CDR3: CSGQTVGIYNEQFF

V: TRBV6-6
J: TRBJ1-2
CDR3: CASISSRDGYTF

V: TRBV4-3
J: TRBJ1-2
CDR3: CASSPSRGEGYGYTF

V: TRBV24-1
J: TRBJ2-2
CDR3: CATSPGQSNTGELFF

V: TRBV4-1
J: TRBJ1-6
CDR3: CASSQGARDNSPLHF

V: TRBV4-2
J: TRBJ2-5
CDR3: CASSQDGQGGQETQYF

V: TRBV4-1
J: TRBJ1-2
CDR3: CASSQGVGVNYGYTF

V: TRBV28
J: TRBJ1-2
CDR3: CASSTLGRTGYTF

V: TRBV6-5
J: TRBJ1-1
CDR3: CASRTTGDGTEAFF

V: TRBV24-1
J: TRBJ1-5
CDR3: CATRNRNLINQPQHF

V: TRBV6-5
J: TRBJ1-5
CDR3: CATGGASNQPQHF

V: TRBV20-1
J: TRBJ1-1
CDR3: CSARTTEPGPEAFF

V: TRBV6-2/TRBV6-3
J: TRBJ1-2
CDR3: CASSSAGLYEGYTF

V: TRBV5-1
J: TRBJ1-1
CDR3: CASSLGSRPLDKAFF

V: TRBV6-5
J: TRBJ1-3
CDR3: CASSDPGTPSGNTIYF

V: TRBV20-1
J: TRBJ2-3
CDR3: CSQEGLGTDTQYF

V: TRBV18
J: TRBJ2-7
CDR3: CASSPPSHGDDEQYF